The 17 T cell receptor beta chains presented below share a single source sample, sequenced in a study of T cell responses to AZD1222 COVID-19 vaccine. Clones were sequenced by immunoSEQ multiplex PCR, and TCRdb holds only the in-frame ones, with some missing. The table has roughly 84,000 clones, 70% to 90% seen once; the top ten hold approximately 1.5%. The source was peripheral blood, collected on day 0 of AZD1222 vaccination. The receptor set was obtained from an adult in good health.

The rearrangement links TRBV5-8 to TRBJ1-2, with a possible D match to TRBD1 (5 bases). The CDR3 extends over 13 amino acids. Germline loops: CDR1 SGHTS, CDR2 YDEGEE. Trimming cost V 4 bases and J 3 bases, with 10 bases left between them. The CDR3 bases are TGTGCCAGCAGCGTCGGGACGGACTATGGCTACACCTTC. Residues: CASSVGTDYGYTF. The full variable domain, rest sourced from reference TRBV5-8 and TRBJ1-2, is EAGVTQSPTHLIKTRGQQATLRCSPISGHTSVYWYQQALGLGLQFLLWYDEGEERNRGNFPPRFSGRQFPNYSSELNVNALELEDSALYLCASSVGTDYGYTFGSGTRLTVV.

V is TRBV7-2 and J is TRBJ1-2; D uncertain. Trimming took off 4 bases at V and 8 bases at J, with 17 bases between the two ends. This CDR3 is built from 14 residues. Germline-derived CDR1 and CDR2 are SGHTA and FQGNSA. The CDR3 sequence: CASSSNPQSRGYTF. Written as DNA, the CDR3 is TGTGCCAGCAGCTCCAATCCCCAGTCTAGGGGCTACACCTTC.

CDR3 amino acids: CASSLAKSVNYGYTF. The CDR3 DNA reads as TGTGCCAGCAGCTTAGCAAAGTCTGTTAACTATGGCTACACCTTC. The chain carries TRBV7-8 and TRBJ1-2; D unclear. Germline assignment: CDR1 SGHVS and CDR2 FQNEAQ. V shed 0 bases and J shed 1 base, with 9 bases lying between them. The CDR3 runs 15 residues.

The chain recombines TRBV19 with TRBJ2-3; D is unresolved. Germline V lookup: CDR1 LNHDA, CDR2 SQIVND (reference sequence). Trimming removed 5 bases at V and 2 bases at J, with 11 bases between. CDR3 length equals 14 residues. CDR3 sequence reads: CASSFGPPTDTQYF. The CDR3 DNA sequence: TGTGCCAGTAGTTTCGGACCCCCCACAGATACGCAGTATTTT.

The genes are TRBV10-1 and TRBJ1-1; D not certain. The V end was cut by 6 bases, the J end by 0 bases, with 11 bases between. The CDR3 extends over 14 amino acids. In germline, CDR1 is WNHNN, CDR2 SYGVQD (reference sequence). This chain's CDR3 is CASSKTPMNTEAFF. CDR3 nucleotides: TGCGCCAGCAGCAAGACACCCATGAACACTGAAGCTTTCTTT.

CDR3 nucleotides: TGTGCCAGTAGCATACCGGCAAGGGATCAGCCCCAGCATTTT. Its translation is CASSIPARDQPQHF. The chain is built from TRBV19 and TRBJ1-5; unclear D gene. V lost 6 bases and J lost 5, with 14 bases in between. This CDR3 comprises 14 residues. Germline CDR1 reads LNHDA; CDR2 reads SQIVND (reference sequence).

J is TRBJ1-6 and V is TRBV28; D unclear. Germline V gives CDR1 MDHEN, CDR2 SYDVKM. The V end lost 3 bases, the J end lost 9 bases, and 6 bases lay between the germline ends. The CDR3 contains 12 residues. The CDR3 is CASSLMSSPLHF. DNA of the CDR3: TGTGCCAGCAGTTTGATGAGTTCACCCCTCCACTTT.

The chain employs TRBV19 and TRBJ1-4; possibly TRBD1 for D (6 bases). CDR3 size: 13 residues. Germline V gene lookup returns CDR1 LNHDA and CDR2 SQIVND (reference sequence). V dropped 5 bases and J dropped 6 bases, with 10 bases sitting between them. The CDR3 sequence: CASSGTTDEKLFF. The DNA for the CDR3 is TGTGCCAGTAGTGGGACAACGGATGAAAAACTGTTTTTT.

Here the CDR3 DNA reads TGTGCCAGCAGCTTGGATGACAGGGCGAACACTGAAGCTTTCTTT. Translated, it gives CASSLDDRANTEAFF. V usage is TRBV7-9 and J usage is TRBJ1-1, with 7 bases identical to TRBD1. CDR1 SEHNR and CDR2 FQNEAQ come from the germline V gene (reference sequence). The CDR3 contains 15 residues. V was clipped by 3 bases and J by 1 base; unmatched bases: 5.

J is TRBJ1-2 and V is TRBV18; 9 bases match TRBD1. The V segment lost 7 bases and the J segment 7 bases; nucleotides outside the gene matches: 7. The length of the CDR3 is 13 residues. Per germline, CDR1 KGHSH and CDR2 LQKENI. CDR3 sequence reads: CASLSDRGSGYTF. The DNA of the CDR3 is TGTGCCAGCTTATCGGACAGGGGCAGTGGCTACACCTTC.

This chain uses TRBV5-8 with TRBJ1-2, with a possible D match to TRBD1 (5 bases). The CDR3 has 14 amino acids. V lost 4 bases and J lost 8, with 18 bases in between. Germline V lookup: CDR1 SGHTS, CDR2 YDEGEE. CDR3 coding DNA: TGTGCCAGCAGCGGGGGTCCTCTCGAAGGGGGCTACACCTTC. This codes for CASSGGPLEGGYTF.

This chain uses TRBV5-6 with TRBJ1-1, with D perhaps TRBD1 (5 bases). The CDR3 has 14 amino acids. The V gene's germline CDR1 is SGHDT and CDR2 YYEEEE. V lost 4 bases and J lost 1, with 11 bases in between. The CDR3 here is CASSPGPSNTEAFF. The CDR3 region has the DNA TGTGCCAGCAGCCCGGGACCGTCGAACACTGAAGCTTTCTTT.

J is TRBJ2-7 and V is TRBV7-9; maybe TRBD2 (6 bases). The CDR3 sequence is 15 residues long. CDR1 SEHNR and CDR2 FQNEAQ come from the germline V gene (reference sequence). Trimming pared 3 bases from V and 3 bases from J, leaving 15 bases between. The CDR3 sequence: CASSLAPEGFYEQYF. DNA of the CDR3: TGTGCCAGCAGCTTGGCCCCGGAGGGCTTCTACGAGCAGTACTTC.

The rearrangement links TRBV19 to TRBJ1-5; D gene ambiguous. V was pared by 10 bases and J by 6 bases, with 19 bases between. This CDR3 is 14 amino acids long. Looked up from germline, CDR1 is LNHDA and CDR2 is SQIVND (reference sequence). The CDR3 is CATALRWVFQPQHF. CDR3 sequence (DNA): TGTGCCACCGCCCTCAGGTGGGTATTTCAGCCCCAGCATTTT.

The chain couples TRBV27 to TRBJ2-1, with 10 bases lining up with TRBD2. The CDR3 covers 15 residues. The germline V gene encodes CDR1 MNHEY and CDR2 SMNVEV (reference sequence). V shed 1 base and J 5 bases; nucleotides not matched to a gene: 2. CDR3 sequence (DNA): TGTGCCAGCAGTTTATTGGGGACTAGCGACAATGAGCAGTTCTTC. This gives the protein CASSLLGTSDNEQFF.

This sequence joins TRBV2 and TRBJ2-5; no clear D. The CDR3 covers 10 residues. The ends were cut back, 6 bases at V and 5 bases at J, with 4 bases in the middle. Germline assignment: CDR1 SNHLY and CDR2 FYNNEI. The CDR3 DNA is TGTGCCAGCAGACAGGAGACCCAGTACTTC. It encodes CASRQETQYF.

This chain connects TRBV29-1 to TRBJ2-7; 11 nucleotides align to TRBD1. Germline V gene data show CDR1 as SQVTM and CDR2 as ANQGSEA. The CDR3 has 13 amino acids. V shed 2 bases and J 6 bases; nucleotides not matched to a gene: 3. The CDR3, as DNA: TGCAGCGTTGAAAGGACAGGGGGCGGCGAGCAGTACTTC. Translation: CSVERTGGGEQYF.